This record looks at one TCR beta chain sequence and its context. Its antigen is not known. This sample was taken from a study of Ad26.COV2.S vaccination and SARS-CoV-2 variants. General observations from the study: Among vaccine recipients, spike-specific TCR breadth exceeded that of placebo recipients.

The method was immunoSEQ multiplex PCR; TCRdb's version includes in-frame clones alone and lacks a portion of them. Of more than 300,000 clones listed, 85% are singletons. The treatment denotes: roughly 19 received Ad26.COV2.S at low or high dose, single or two shots; five or six received placebo; per-sample allocation not given. Sampling took place 63 days after the first vaccine or placebo injection. Unmatched junction bases numbered 6, after V lost 6 bases and J lost 0 bases. The germline V gene has CDR1 SNHLY and CDR2 FYNNEI. The CDR3 loop spans 16 amino acids. The receptor was isolated from a person aged 18-60 years who received the Ad26.COV2.S COVID-19 vaccine or a placebo. This sample comprised peripheral blood, obtained in a trial of Ad26.COV2.S vaccine versus placebo. The rearrangement uses TRBV2 and TRBJ2-1; 9 nucleotides match TRBD1. The CDR3 coding sequence is TGTGCCAGCAGGGCCGACAGGGGGGCCTCCTACAATGAGCAGTTCTTC. Protein sequence: CASRADRGASYNEQFF.